The 22 T cell receptor beta chains below were found in one sample sequenced in a study of cytomegalovirus exposure and HLA in healthy donors. Researchers ran the PCR with 60 Vbeta and 13 Jbeta primers. Produced via immunoSEQ multiplex PCR; TCRdb's table is partial and in-frame only. The sample consists of more than 150,000 clones, over 75% of them appearing once. The specimen sequenced was PBMCs. The receptors originated from a man in his fifties in good health and CMV-seropositive.

The chain links TRBV27 to TRBJ2-7; D is perhaps TRBD1 (5 bases). The germline CDR1 and CDR2 sequences are MNHEY and SMNVEV (reference sequence). V lost 2 bases to trimming and J lost 0 bases, with 11 bases between them. CDR3 length: 15 amino acids. CDR3 nucleotide sequence: TGTGCCAGCAGTTTAGACAGAGGAGACTCCTACGAGCAGTACTTC. It translates to CASSLDRGDSYEQYF.

This chain links TRBV30 with TRBJ2-5, with TRBD1 as a possible D gene (6 bases). V lost 5 bases and J 4 bases, leaving 14 bases between the germline ends. CDR3 length equals 13 residues. Germline loops: CDR1 GTSNPN, CDR2 SVGIG (reference sequence). CDR3 residues: CAWGDQGLETQYF. DNA for the CDR3: TGTGCCTGGGGGGACCAGGGGCTAGAGACCCAGTACTTC.

The chain carries TRBV7-9 and TRBJ1-1, with D possibly matching TRBD1 (6 bases). Germline values: CDR1 SEHNR, CDR2 FQNEAQ (reference sequence). Trimming shortened V by 1 base and J by 2 bases, and 14 bases separated the two germline ends. The CDR3 contains 16 residues. The CDR3 reads CASSLGYRDDNTEAFF. CDR3 coding DNA: TGTGCCAGCAGCTTAGGTTACAGGGACGACAACACTGAAGCTTTCTTT.

This rearrangement joins TRBV30 to TRBJ2-3; a possible D gene is TRBD2 (5 bases). V was trimmed by 3 bases and J by 2 bases, leaving 12 bases between them. Germline assignment: CDR1 GTSNPN and CDR2 SVGIG (reference sequence). The CDR3 loop spans 14 amino acids. In DNA form, the CDR3 reads TGTGCCTGGAGCAGTGCGGGCCCCACAGATACGCAGTATTTT. It yields the protein CAWSSAGPTDTQYF.

The V and J genes are TRBV28 and TRBJ1-2; TRBD1 matches at 10 bases. Germline CDR1 reads MDHEN; CDR2 reads SYDVKM. V shed 8 bases and J 5 bases; nucleotides not matched to a gene: 11. The CDR3 runs to 15 residues. CDR3 coding DNA: TGTGCCAGCTTTTCTGAGGGACAGGGGTTTTATGGCTACACCTTC. Translation: CASFSEGQGFYGYTF.

This chain links TRBV29-1 with TRBJ2-3; D possibly corresponds to TRBD1 (5 bases). Looked up from germline, CDR1 is SQVTM and CDR2 is ANQGSEA. V lost 1 base and J 8 bases, leaving 10 bases between the germline ends. The CDR3 has 12 residues. The CDR3 DNA reads as TGCAGCGTTGAAGTCCAGGGCCGTACGCAGTATTTT. Residues: CSVEVQGRTQYF.

V is TRBV27 and J is TRBJ2-7; D may be TRBD1 (5 bases). Germline V CDR1 and CDR2: MNHEY, SMNVEV (reference sequence). The CDR3 consists of 14 residues. V was trimmed by 4 bases and J by 0 bases, leaving 10 bases between them. The CDR3 coding sequence is TGTGCCAGCAGTTCAGGGTGGGGCTCCTACGAGCAGTACTTC. Protein product: CASSSGWGSYEQYF.

This rearrangement joins TRBV15 to TRBJ1-1; tentatively, D is TRBD1 (5 bases). The CDR3 contains 15 residues. Germline lookup yields CDR1 LNHNV and CDR2 YYDKDF (reference sequence). Trimming cost V 1 base and J 4 bases, with 13 bases left between them. The CDR3 sequence is CATSRGAGILTEAFF. In DNA, the CDR3 is TGTGCCACCAGCAGAGGAGCAGGGATCCTCACTGAAGCTTTCTTT.

This clone was seen once. The V call is TRBV5-1, the J call TRBJ1-2; tentatively, D is TRBD1 (6 bases). Trimming took 3 bases from V and 8 from J, leaving 17 bases between them. The CDR3 loop spans 14 amino acids. From germline, CDR1 is SGHRS and CDR2 YFSETQ. Here the CDR3 DNA reads TGCGCCAGCAGCTCAGAAACTACAGGGTTGGGCTACACCTTC. Residues: CASSSETTGLGYTF. Filled out from reference TRBV5-1 and TRBJ1-2, the complete variable domain reads KAGVTQTPRYLIKTRGQQVTLSCSPISGHRSVSWYQQTPGQGLQFLFEYFSETQRNKGNFPGRFSGRQFSNSRSEMNVSTLELGDSALYLCASSSETTGLGYTFGSGTRLTVV.

The chain has TRBV19 and TRBJ2-2; 12 positions agree with TRBD2. The ends lost 6 bases at V and 7 bases at J; junction bases unmatched: 9. The CDR3 is 16 residues long. Germline V CDR1 and CDR2: LNHDA, SQIVND (reference sequence). Here the CDR3 reads CASSPLAGGLYGELFF. CDR3 coding DNA: TGTGCCAGTAGCCCCCTAGCGGGGGGGCTTTACGGGGAGCTGTTTTTT.

V gene TRBV27 combines with J gene TRBJ1-2; 10 bases are a match to TRBD1. CDR1 is MNHEY, CDR2 SMNVEV, per germline (reference sequence). J lost 7 bases, V lost 8 bases, and 13 bases had no gene match. The CDR3 is 15 residues long. The CDR3 coding sequence is TGTGCCAGCTCCCTGATGGGGACAGGGGTGATTGGCTACACCTTC. Its protein is CASSLMGTGVIGYTF.

The chain uses TRBV5-5 and TRBJ2-7, with 10 bases fitting TRBD1. The CDR3 covers 15 residues. Looked up from germline, CDR1 is SGHKS and CDR2 is YYEKEE (reference sequence). The ends lost 4 bases at V and 5 bases at J; junction bases unmatched: 9. CDR3 protein: CASSQQWDRGDEQYF. CDR3 DNA: TGTGCCAGCAGCCAACAATGGGACAGGGGAGACGAGCAGTACTTC.

The V and J genes are TRBV7-2 and TRBJ1-1; weak D call: TRBD1 (6 bases). Trimming pared 1 base from V and 4 bases from J, leaving 10 bases between. The CDR3 contains 14 residues. Germline assignment: CDR1 SGHTA and CDR2 FQGNSA. This CDR3 is CASSLDGQRTEAFF. The CDR3 nucleotides are TGTGCCAGCAGCTTAGACGGACAGCGCACTGAAGCTTTCTTT.

The V and J genes are TRBV5-4 and TRBJ2-7, with a weak D call TRBD1 (6 bases). V was clipped by 3 bases and J by 6 bases, with 25 bases between them. Germline CDR1 reads SGHNT; CDR2 reads YYREEE (reference sequence). The CDR3 totals 17 residues. The CDR3 loop is CASSSPLTGPALGEQYF. CDR3 bases: TGTGCCAGCAGCTCCCCGCTGACAGGTCCAGCCCTCGGCGAGCAGTACTTC.

This clone was detected once. The V call is TRBV30, the J call TRBJ2-7; D gene unclear. V dropped 2 bases and J dropped 4 bases, with 6 bases sitting between them. Germline V gene sequence: CDR1 GTSNPN, CDR2 SVGIG (reference sequence). The CDR3 loop spans 11 amino acids. The DNA of the CDR3 is TGTGCCTGGAGTCCCTATTACGAGCAGTACTTC. It is translated as CAWSPYYEQYF. Supplemented by reference TRBV30 and TRBJ2-7, the full variable domain reads SQTIHQWPATLVQPVGSPLSLECTVEGTSNPNLYWYRQAAGRGLQLLFYSVGIGQISSEVPQNLSASRPQDRQFILSSKKLLLSDSGFYLCAWSPYYEQYFGPGTRLTVT.

The V call is TRBV29-1, the J call TRBJ2-1; 10 bases match TRBD1. This CDR3 is 13 amino acids long. Germline V gene data show CDR1 as SQVTM and CDR2 as ANQGSEA. Losses at the gene ends were 4 bases for V and 8 bases for J; bases not matched to a gene: 5. Here the CDR3 DNA reads TGCAGCGTTGGGGGGACAGGGGTCGATGAGCAGTTCTTC. This encodes CSVGGTGVDEQFF.

This rearrangement joins TRBV5-6 to TRBJ2-7; D might be TRBD2 (6 bases). Per germline, CDR1 SGHDT and CDR2 YYEEEE. V lost 2 bases, J lost 8 bases, and 8 bases lay in between. CDR3 length: 11 residues. The DNA for the CDR3 is TGTGCCAGCAGCTTAGCGGGCAAGCAGTACTTC. Amino acid sequence: CASSLAGKQYF.

The V call is TRBV28, the J call TRBJ1-4, with D hard to call. Germline V gene data show CDR1 as MDHEN and CDR2 as SYDVKM. Trimming took off 5 bases at V and 4 bases at J, with 8 bases between the two ends. CDR3 length equals 13 residues. CDR3 nucleotides: TGTGCCAGCAGTCGGGTCTTTAATGAAAAACTGTTTTTT. Translating gives CASSRVFNEKLFF.

The chain employs TRBV4-3 and TRBJ2-1, with 9 bases that match TRBD1. This CDR3 is built from 16 residues. V was clipped by 0 bases and J by 3 bases; unmatched bases: 3. CDR1 LGHNA and CDR2 YSLEER come from the germline V gene. The CDR3 DNA follows: TGCGCCAGCAGCCAAGACGACAGGGGGAACTACAATGAGCAGTTCTTC. Amino acid sequence: CASSQDDRGNYNEQFF.

The J gene is TRBJ2-1, the V gene TRBV29-1, with D perhaps matching TRBD2 (6 bases). Germline values: CDR1 SQVTM, CDR2 ANQGSEA. The CDR3 is 15 residues long. The V end lost 3 bases, the J end lost 4 bases, and 16 bases lay between the germline ends. CDR3 protein: CSVDTGDSPYNEQFF. For the CDR3, the DNA is TGCAGCGTTGACACGGGGGACTCTCCATACAATGAGCAGTTCTTC.

The chain uses TRBV19 and TRBJ2-1, with TRBD1 matching 10 bases. The CDR3 runs 15 residues. Trimming at V came to 7 bases and at J to 3 bases, leaving 6 bases not matched to a gene. CDR1 and CDR2 (germline): LNHDA, SQIVND (reference sequence). CDR3 loop: CASTPGQGFYNEQFF. The CDR3 DNA is TGTGCCAGTACACCGGGACAGGGGTTCTACAATGAGCAGTTCTTC.

This clone was picked up one time. V is TRBV9 and J is TRBJ1-5; D gene ambiguous. From germline, CDR1 is SGDLS and CDR2 YYNGEE. This CDR3 region has 13 residues. The germline V and J ends were trimmed by 2 bases and 4 bases, with 7 bases remaining between them. CDR3 loop: CASSVGLNQPQHF. CDR3 nucleotides: TGTGCCAGCAGCGTGGGCCTAAATCAGCCCCAGCATTTT.